This T cell receptor (beta chain) was captured in a study of T cells in Graves' hyperthyroidism and ophthalmopathy. For Graves' hyperthyroidism to be stable, ophthalmopathy could not progress within 18 months. Concerning this clonotype itself: This sequence may be a read error, since a much larger clone differs from it by one base.

Amplification yielded TCR beta CDR3 regions, with RNA transcripts as the source. TCR CDR3 underwent first-round RT-PCR with the HTBI primer set. TCRdb called the multiplex PCR reads again in MiXCR, with one record for every CDR3 protein. The data hold more than 650,000 distinct CDR3 sequences, with approximately 14% observed a single time. The CDR3 length is 14 residues. The germline V gene has CDR1 KGHSH and CDR2 LQKENI. The V and J genes are TRBV18 and TRBJ2-3, with a tentative D call TRBD2 (6 bases). The sequencing input was blood. The sequence came from a woman in her late teens or twenties with Graves' hyperthyroidism. The CDR3: CASPPDYGTDTQYF. The CDR3 nucleotides read TGTGCCAGCCCACCGGACTACGGGACAGATACGCAGTATTTT.